This T cell receptor (beta chain) appears in the sequencing data of a study of tumor and adjacent non-tumor tissue in lung cancer. Study results and caveats: Top 100 clones took a larger repertoire share in normal lung. Tumor tissue had significantly higher TCR diversity than normal lung.

The template was RNA from unsorted bulk tissue. Comments on this clonotype: Its target is not known.

V dropped 7 bases and J dropped 4 bases, with 21 bases sitting between them. The CDR3 covers 16 residues. The library came from three nested PCR rounds adapted from ARM-PCR protocols. MiXCR was run by TCRdb on the multiplex PCR reads, yielding one entry per CDR3 protein. The data show roughly 76,000 distinct CDR3 sequences, with nearly 70% seen just once and roughly 13% held by the top ten. The chain is built from TRBV12-3 or TRBV12-4 and TRBJ2-3; possible D gene TRBD2, 5 bases. This receptor was taken from a woman in her 70s with non-small cell lung cancer. Sequencing input: lung tumor tissue. CDR3 coding DNA: TGTGCCAGCAATACCCAGAATAGCGAGGGAGCAGATACGCAGTATTTT. Its protein is CASNTQNSEGADTQYF.